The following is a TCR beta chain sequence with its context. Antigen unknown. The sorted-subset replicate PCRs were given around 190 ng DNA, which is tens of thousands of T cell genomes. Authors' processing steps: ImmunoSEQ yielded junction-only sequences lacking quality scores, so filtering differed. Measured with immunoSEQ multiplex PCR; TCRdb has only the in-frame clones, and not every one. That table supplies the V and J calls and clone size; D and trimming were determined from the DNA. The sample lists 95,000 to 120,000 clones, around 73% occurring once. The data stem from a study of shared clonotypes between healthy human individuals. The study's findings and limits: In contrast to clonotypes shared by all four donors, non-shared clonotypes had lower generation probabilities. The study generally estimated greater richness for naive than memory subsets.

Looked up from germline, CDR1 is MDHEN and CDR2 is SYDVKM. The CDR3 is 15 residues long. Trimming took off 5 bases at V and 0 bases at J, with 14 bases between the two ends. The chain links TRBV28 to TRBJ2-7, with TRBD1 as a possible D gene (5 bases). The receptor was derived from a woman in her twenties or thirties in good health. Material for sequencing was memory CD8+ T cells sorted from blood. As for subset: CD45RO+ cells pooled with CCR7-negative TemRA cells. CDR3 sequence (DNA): TGTGCCAGCAGTGACTCGACAGCGAGCTCCTACGAGCAGTACTTC. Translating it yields CASSDSTASSYEQYF.